Below, 25 T cell receptor beta chains from the same sample are listed, as sequenced in a study of Graves' ophthalmopathy and Graves' hyperthyroidism. Using RNA transcripts, the TCR beta CDR3 regions were amplified. HTBI primers served in a first-round RT-PCR, which a second-round multiplex PCR followed. In TCRdb, the multiplex PCR reads were re-called with MiXCR into one record per CDR3 protein. The sample records about 16,000 distinct CDR3 sequences, more than 45% being singletons. The sample was peripheral blood. The receptors originated from a woman aged 40-49 years with stable Graves' hyperthyroidism.

This clonotype appeared a few times. The chain links TRBV6-5 to TRBJ2-4; the match to TRBD1 covers 9 bases. The V segment lost 5 bases and the J segment 6 bases; nucleotides outside the gene matches: 2. The CDR3 runs to 13 residues. Per germline, CDR1 MNHEY and CDR2 SVGAGI. The CDR3 nucleotides are TGTGCCAGCAGTACAGGGGGCGCAAACATTCAGTACTTC. Its translation: CASSTGGANIQYF.

Only a few counts were recorded for this clonotype. The chain combines TRBV10-1 with TRBJ2-2, with D unclear. CDR1 WNHNN and CDR2 SYGVQD come from the germline V gene (reference sequence). V lost 1 base, J lost 5 bases, and 5 bases lay in between. The CDR3 has 13 residues. The CDR3 region is CASSEFQTGELFF. The CDR3 DNA reads TGCGCCAGCAGTGAGTTCCAAACCGGGGAGCTGTTTTTT.

The chain couples TRBV20-1 to TRBJ1-2; possibly TRBD1 for D (6 bases). Germline V CDR1 and CDR2: DFQATT, SNEGSKA (reference sequence). V lost 5 bases and J 8 bases, leaving 18 bases between the germline ends. The CDR3 is 13 residues long. DNA for the CDR3: TGCAGTGCTGCACAGGGCTTGTCGCGGGGCTACACCTTC. The encoded protein is CSAAQGLSRGYTF.

The CDR3 bases are TGTGCCAGCAGCCCCAATAGCGGCGAGATCTACGAGCAGTACTTC. This sequence encodes CASSPNSGEIYEQYF. The rearrangement uses TRBV3-1 and TRBJ2-7, with D perhaps matching TRBD2 (6 bases). V lost 4 bases to trimming and J lost 3 bases, with 16 bases between them. The length of the CDR3 is 15 residues. Germline-derived CDR1 and CDR2 are LGHDT and YNNKEL (reference sequence).

This clonotype was detected many times. The chain carries TRBV6-6 and TRBJ1-2; D may be TRBD1 (5 bases). Looked up from germline, CDR1 is MNHNY and CDR2 is SVGAGI (reference sequence). V was cut by 4 bases and J by 6 bases, with 12 bases left in between. CDR3 length: 13 residues. The CDR3 DNA sequence: TGTGCCAGCAGTTCGCCAGGGCTTGATGGCTACACCTTC. This encodes CASSSPGLDGYTF.

This sequence joins TRBV18 and TRBJ1-4; the match to TRBD1 covers 8 bases. Germline V gene sequence: CDR1 KGHSH, CDR2 LQKENI. The CDR3 contains 14 residues. Unmatched junction bases numbered 4, after V lost 8 bases and J lost 2 bases. This chain's CDR3 is CASTDRGTNEKLFF. The DNA of the CDR3 is TGTGCCAGCACCGACAGGGGTACTAATGAAAAACTGTTTTTT.

The genes are TRBV7-9 and TRBJ1-2, with D maybe TRBD1 (6 bases). The CDR3 has 15 amino acids. In germline, CDR1 is SEHNR, CDR2 FQNEAQ (reference sequence). V dropped 4 bases and J dropped 12 bases, with 24 bases sitting between them. Here the CDR3 reads CASSSTKEIQGLHTF. The CDR3 DNA sequence: TGTGCCAGCAGCTCCACGAAAGAAATACAGGGATTGCACACCTTC.

This chain uses TRBV30 with TRBJ1-1; TRBD1 is a possible D gene (6 bases). Germline CDR1 is GTSNPN and CDR2 is SVGIG (reference sequence). This CDR3 spans 10 amino acids. V lost 7 bases to trimming and J lost 7 bases, with 10 bases between them. The CDR3 DNA reads TGTGCCTCCCGGGACATTGAAGCTTTCTTT. It translates to CASRDIEAFF.

V usage is TRBV5-1 and J usage is TRBJ2-7; D is unresolved. The V end was cut by 0 bases, the J end by 6 bases, with 16 bases between. The V gene's germline CDR1 is SGHRS and CDR2 YFSETQ. The CDR3 has 15 amino acids. CDR3 sequence: CASSLDWAADVEQYF. The CDR3 DNA reads TGCGCCAGCAGCTTGGATTGGGCGGCGGATGTCGAGCAGTACTTC. Drawing the rest from reference TRBV5-1 and TRBJ2-7, the complete variable domain is KAGVTQTPRYLIKTRGQQVTLSCSPISGHRSVSWYQQTPGQGLQFLFEYFSETQRNKGNFPGRFSGRQFSNSRSEMNVSTLELGDSALYLCASSLDWAADVEQYFGPGTRLTVT.

The rearrangement uses TRBV11-1 and TRBJ2-1; D unresolved. This CDR3 comprises 15 residues. Trimming took 3 bases from V and 8 from J, leaving 17 bases between them. CDR1 is SGHAT and CDR2 is FQDESV in the germline V gene (reference sequence). The CDR3 bases are TGTGCCAGCAGCTTCCTTCCCCTCCAAAACGATGAGCAGTTCTTC. It is translated as CASSFLPLQNDEQFF.

The chain has TRBV30 and TRBJ1-6; TRBD1 matches at 7 bases. Losses at the gene ends were 5 bases for V and 4 bases for J; bases not matched to a gene: 8. This CDR3 is built from 15 residues. Per germline, CDR1 GTSNPN and CDR2 SVGIG (reference sequence). The CDR3 DNA follows: TGTGCCTGGGGCGAACAGGGGAAGTATAATTCACCCCTCCACTTT. It translates to CAWGEQGKYNSPLHF.

This chain connects TRBV30 to TRBJ1-6; D is unresolved. Germline loops: CDR1 GTSNPN, CDR2 SVGIG (reference sequence). The CDR3 runs 10 residues. The germline V and J ends were trimmed by 5 bases and 12 bases, with 8 bases remaining between them. CDR3 loop: CAWGPLPLHF. CDR3 nucleotide sequence: TGTGCCTGGGGCCCCTTACCCCTCCACTTT.

CDR3 region: CASSQEGGTGSNEQYF. For the CDR3, the DNA is TGTGCCAGCAGCCAAGAGGGGGGGACAGGGTCCAACGAGCAGTACTTC. The rearrangement joins TRBV4-2 to TRBJ2-7; 9 bases agree with TRBD1. Germline V lookup: CDR1 LGHNA, CDR2 YNFKEQ. CDR3 length equals 16 residues. J was trimmed by 5 bases and V by 0 bases; bases with no gene match: 8.

With regard to this clonotype: Possible read error: a much larger clone is one base away. The J gene is TRBJ2-1, the V gene TRBV6-4; TRBD2 might be the D (6 bases). CDR1 and CDR2 from the germline V gene are MRHNA and SNTAGT. The CDR3 runs 13 residues. CDR3 sequence (DNA): TGTACCAGCAGTGACGCACAGGAGGGAGAGCAGTTCTTC. It codes for CTSSDAQEGEQFF.

As regards this clonotype: At one of its ends the junction is not consistent with the germline gene, which may arise from a read error. The chain couples TRBV7-9 to TRBJ2-1, with D possibly TRBD2 on 5 matching bases. The CDR3 consists of 15 residues. In germline, CDR1 is SEHNR, CDR2 FQNEAQ (reference sequence). CDR3 amino acids: CSSSLVGVTYNEQFF. Written as DNA, the CDR3 is TGTTCCAGCAGCTTGGTGGGAGTGACCTACAATGAGCAGTTCTTC.

In this sample, this clonotype turned up a few times. The chain employs TRBV6-5 and TRBJ2-2, with 10 positions matching TRBD2. CDR1 and CDR2 (germline): MNHEY, SVGAGI. With 6 bases clipped from V and 0 bases from J, the junction kept 7 bases outside the gene matches. The CDR3 is 17 amino acids. CDR3 region: CASRPTGLAANTGELFF. The CDR3 coding sequence is TGTGCCAGCAGACCGACTGGACTAGCGGCGAACACCGGGGAGCTGTTTTTT.

This clonotype occurred a few times. This rearrangement joins TRBV30 to TRBJ1-2; D unclear. Germline V gene lookup returns CDR1 GTSNPN and CDR2 SVGIG (reference sequence). V lost 2 bases, J lost 2 bases, and 12 bases lay in between. This CDR3 has 14 residues. This chain's CDR3 is CAWSRAGLNYGYTF. The CDR3, as DNA: TGTGCCTGGAGTCGGGCAGGCCTAAACTATGGCTACACCTTC.

This clonotype was recorded a few times. An end of the junction differs from the germline gene, which may be a read error. V is TRBV7-9 and J is TRBJ1-5; D gene uncertain. The CDR3 has 15 amino acids. CDR1 is SEHNR and CDR2 is FQNEAQ in the germline V gene (reference sequence). The CDR3: CASSQDGTPNQPQHF. CDR3 nucleotides: TGCGCCAGCAGCCAAGATGGTACACCTAATCAGCCCCAGCATTTT.

The V call is TRBV7-2, the J call TRBJ2-3; 8 bases match TRBD1. The DNA end is a closer match to TRBJ1-5, so the J assignment may be wrong. The CDR3 contains 15 residues. CDR1 SGHTA and CDR2 FQGNSA come from the germline V gene. The CDR3 loop reads CASSYDRGGTDTQHF. Here the CDR3 DNA reads TGTGCCAGCAGCTACGACAGGGGAGGCACAGATACGCAGCATTTT.

The chain has TRBV20-1 and TRBJ2-5, with D perhaps matching TRBD1 (6 bases). The V and J ends lost 6 bases and 1 base respectively, with 18 bases between them. CDR1 and CDR2 (germline): DFQATT, SNEGSKA (reference sequence). The CDR3 length is 15 residues. CDR3 amino acids: CSAKYRDRFQETQYF. CDR3 bases: TGCAGTGCAAAATACAGGGATAGGTTCCAAGAGACCCAGTACTTC.

The chain couples TRBV29-1 to TRBJ1-2, with D uncertain. The V end was cut by 4 bases, the J end by 1 base, with 7 bases between. Per the germline V gene, CDR1 is SQVTM and CDR2 is ANQGSEA. The CDR3 is 12 residues long. CDR3: CSVATNNYGYTF. The DNA for the CDR3 is TGCAGCGTTGCGACGAATAACTATGGCTACACCTTC.

This chain connects TRBV19 to TRBJ2-1; 11 bases line up with TRBD2. CDR1 is LNHDA, CDR2 SQIVND, per germline (reference sequence). The CDR3 is 14 residues long. Trimming cost V 1 base and J 9 bases; bases outside gene matches: 2. The CDR3 protein is CASSIVLAGGEQFF. CDR3 bases: TGTGCCAGTAGTATAGTTCTAGCGGGGGGTGAGCAGTTCTTC.

By share, this clonotype counts as medium-sized. The chain carries TRBV10-3 and TRBJ1-5; D is perhaps TRBD1 (6 bases). Germline assignment: CDR1 ENHRY and CDR2 SYGVKD. V was pared by 4 bases and J by 4 bases, with 11 bases between. The CDR3 extends over 14 amino acids. The CDR3 nucleotides are TGTGCCATCAGTGCCAGGGGAGGTAATCAGCCCCAGCATTTT. Translation: CAISARGGNQPQHF.

In the case of this clonotype: One end of the junction fails to match germline, which may point to a read error. The rearrangement links TRBV7-8 to TRBJ2-7; TRBD2 agrees at 9 bases. This CDR3 has 15 amino acids. CDR1 and CDR2 from the germline V gene are SGHVS and FQNEAQ. The CDR3 DNA sequence: TGTGCTAGCAGCTCGGGACTAGCTTCTACCTACGGGCAGTACTTC. This encodes CASSSGLASTYGQYF.

Details on this clonotype: One base away lies a much larger clone, so this may be a sequencing read error. Given the absence of the conserved phenylalanine or tryptophan at the CDR3 end, a read error is likely. The CDR3 here is CSAQERQGGRNEQFC. The CDR3 bases are TGCAGTGCTCAGGAACGACAGGGGGGTCGCAATGAGCAGTTCTGC. V is TRBV20-1 and J is TRBJ2-1; 9 nucleotides line up with TRBD1. V lost 5 bases to trimming and J lost 6 bases; unmatched junction nucleotides: 11. The V gene's germline CDR1 is DFQATT and CDR2 SNEGSKA (reference sequence). This CDR3 is built from 15 residues.